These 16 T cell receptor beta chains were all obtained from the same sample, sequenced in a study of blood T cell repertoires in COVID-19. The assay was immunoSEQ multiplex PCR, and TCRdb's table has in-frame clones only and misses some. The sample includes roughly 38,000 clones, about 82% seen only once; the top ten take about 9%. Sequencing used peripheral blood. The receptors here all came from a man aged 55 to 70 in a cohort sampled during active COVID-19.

This chain's CDR3 is CASTGGWSEQYF. CDR3 in DNA: TGTGCCAGCACCGGGGGGTGGTCCGAGCAGTACTTC. The chain links TRBV25-1 to TRBJ2-7; 7 nucleotides agree with TRBD2. The CDR3 runs to 12 residues. Germline V gene lookup returns CDR1 MGHDK and CDR2 SYGVNS. V shed 7 bases and J 6 bases; nucleotides not matched to a gene: 6.

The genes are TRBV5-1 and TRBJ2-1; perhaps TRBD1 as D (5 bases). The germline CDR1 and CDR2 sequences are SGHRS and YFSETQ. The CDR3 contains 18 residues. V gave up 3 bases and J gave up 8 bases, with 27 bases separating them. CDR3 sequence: CASSSPRAGLHTADEQFF. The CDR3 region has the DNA TGCGCCAGCAGCTCCCCTCGGGCAGGGCTACATACGGCGGATGAGCAGTTCTTC.

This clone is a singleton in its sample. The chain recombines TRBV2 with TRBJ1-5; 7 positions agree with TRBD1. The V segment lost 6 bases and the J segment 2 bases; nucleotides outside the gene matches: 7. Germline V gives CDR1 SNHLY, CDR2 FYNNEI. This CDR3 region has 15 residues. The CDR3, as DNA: TGTGCCAGCAGATCCGGAGGGGGCGGCAATCAGCCCCAGCATTTT. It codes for CASRSGGGGNQPQHF. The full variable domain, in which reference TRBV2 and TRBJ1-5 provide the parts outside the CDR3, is EPEVTQTPSHQVTQMGQEVILRCVPISNHLYFYWYRQILGQKVEFLVSFYNNEISEKSEIFDDQFSVERPDGSNFTLKIRSTKLEDSAMYFCASRSGGGGNQPQHFGDGTRLSIL.

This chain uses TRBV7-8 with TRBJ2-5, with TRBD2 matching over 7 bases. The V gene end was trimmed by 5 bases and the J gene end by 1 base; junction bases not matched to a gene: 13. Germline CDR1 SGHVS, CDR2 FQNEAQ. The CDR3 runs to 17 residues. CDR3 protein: CASSPWASGDFQETQYF. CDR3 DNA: TGTGCCAGCAGCCCGTGGGCTAGCGGAGACTTCCAAGAGACCCAGTACTTC. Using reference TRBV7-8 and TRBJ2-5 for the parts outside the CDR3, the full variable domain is GAGVSQSPRYKVAKRGQDVALRCDPISGHVSLFWYQQALGQGPEFLTYFQNEAQLDKSGLPSDRFFAERPEGSVSTLKIQRTQQEDSAVYLCASSPWASGDFQETQYFGPGTRLLVL.

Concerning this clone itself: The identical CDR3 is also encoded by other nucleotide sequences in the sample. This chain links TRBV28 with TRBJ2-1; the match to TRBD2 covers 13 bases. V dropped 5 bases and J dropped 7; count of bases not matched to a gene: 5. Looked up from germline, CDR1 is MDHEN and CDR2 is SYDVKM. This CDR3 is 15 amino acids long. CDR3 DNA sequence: TGTGCCAGCAGTGGGACTAGCGGGATCTATAATGAGCAGTTCTTC. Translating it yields CASSGTSGIYNEQFF. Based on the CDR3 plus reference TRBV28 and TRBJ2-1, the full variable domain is DVKVTQSSRYLVKRTGEKVFLECVQDMDHENMFWYRQDPGLGLRLIYFSYDVKMKEKGDIPEGYSVSREKKERFSLILESASTNQTSMYLCASSGTSGIYNEQFFGPGTRLTVL.

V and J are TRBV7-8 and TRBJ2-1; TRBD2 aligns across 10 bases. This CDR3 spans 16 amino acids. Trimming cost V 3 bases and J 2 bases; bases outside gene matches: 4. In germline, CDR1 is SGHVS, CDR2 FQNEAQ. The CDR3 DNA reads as TGTGCCAGCAGCTTTCCAAGCGGGAGGGCCTACAATGAGCAGTTCTTC. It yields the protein CASSFPSGRAYNEQFF.

The chain's CDR3 is CASSPFRGRQDTGELFF. CDR3 in DNA: TGCGCCAGCAGCCCCTTTAGGGGCAGGCAAGACACCGGGGAGCTGTTTTTT. J is TRBJ2-2 and V is TRBV5-1; a possible D gene is TRBD1 (5 bases). CDR3 length: 17 amino acids. V lost 4 bases, J lost 3 bases, and 19 bases lay in between. CDR1 is SGHRS, CDR2 YFSETQ, per germline.

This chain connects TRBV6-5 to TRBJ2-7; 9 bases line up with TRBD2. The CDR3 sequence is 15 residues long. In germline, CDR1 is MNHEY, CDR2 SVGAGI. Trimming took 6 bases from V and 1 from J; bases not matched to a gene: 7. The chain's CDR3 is CASRVSGSSSYEQYF. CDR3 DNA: TGTGCCAGCAGGGTTAGCGGGAGTTCTTCCTACGAGCAGTACTTC.

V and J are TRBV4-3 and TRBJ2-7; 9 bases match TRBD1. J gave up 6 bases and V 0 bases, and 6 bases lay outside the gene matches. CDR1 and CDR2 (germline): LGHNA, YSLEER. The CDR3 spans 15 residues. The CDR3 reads CASSQDLGQGIEQYF. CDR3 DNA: TGCGCCAGCAGCCAAGATCTTGGACAGGGGATCGAGCAGTACTTC.

The CDR3 spells CATLDREAFF. The CDR3, as DNA: TGTGCCACCTTAGACAGGGAAGCTTTCTTT. The rearrangement links TRBV7-6 to TRBJ1-1; the D gene is possibly TRBD1 (6 bases). Trimming left V 10 bases short and J 8 bases short, with 11 bases between. This CDR3 spans 10 amino acids. Germline assignment: CDR1 SGHVS and CDR2 FNYEAQ.

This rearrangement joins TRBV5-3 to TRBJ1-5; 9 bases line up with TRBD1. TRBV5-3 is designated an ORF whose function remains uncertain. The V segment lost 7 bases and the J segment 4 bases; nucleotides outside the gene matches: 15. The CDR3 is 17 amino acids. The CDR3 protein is CARGTDRGLIGNQPQHF. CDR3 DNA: TGTGCCAGAGGAACGGACAGGGGCCTAATCGGAAATCAGCCCCAGCATTTT.

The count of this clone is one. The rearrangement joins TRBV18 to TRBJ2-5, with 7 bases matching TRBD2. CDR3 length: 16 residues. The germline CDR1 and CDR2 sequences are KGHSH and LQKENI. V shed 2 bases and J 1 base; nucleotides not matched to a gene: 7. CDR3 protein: CASSPGRGGGQETQYF. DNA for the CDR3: TGTGCCAGCTCACCAGGGAGGGGAGGAGGCCAAGAGACCCAGTACTTC.

The CDR3 protein is CASSQDPGYLNTEAFF. The CDR3 DNA sequence: TGTGCCAGCAGCCAAGATCCAGGCTACCTGAACACTGAAGCTTTCTTT. The chain links TRBV4-2 to TRBJ1-1, with D uncertain. The CDR3 length is 16 residues. CDR1 and CDR2 (germline): LGHNA, YNFKEQ. Trimming stripped 0 bases from V and 0 bases from J, with 11 bases between.

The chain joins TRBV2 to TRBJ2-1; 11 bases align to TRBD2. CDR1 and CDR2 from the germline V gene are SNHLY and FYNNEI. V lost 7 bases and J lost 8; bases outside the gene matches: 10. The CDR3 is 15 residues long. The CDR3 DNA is TGTGCCAGCAACGTTGATAGCGGGGGGGCCTATGAGCAGTTCTTC. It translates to CASNVDSGGAYEQFF.

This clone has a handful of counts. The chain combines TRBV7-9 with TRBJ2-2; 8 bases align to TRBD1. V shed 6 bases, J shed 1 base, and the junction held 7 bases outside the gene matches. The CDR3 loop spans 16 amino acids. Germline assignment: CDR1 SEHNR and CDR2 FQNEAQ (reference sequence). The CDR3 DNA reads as TGTGCCAGCAGGAATACAGGGGGTTGGAACACCGGGGAGCTGTTTTTT. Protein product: CASRNTGGWNTGELFF.

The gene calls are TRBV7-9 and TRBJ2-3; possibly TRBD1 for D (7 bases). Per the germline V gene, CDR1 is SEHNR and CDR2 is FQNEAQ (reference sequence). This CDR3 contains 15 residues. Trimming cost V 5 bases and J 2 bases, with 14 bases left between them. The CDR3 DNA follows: TGTGCCAGCAGCCAGGGGGGCTCCGTCACAGATACGCAGTATTTT. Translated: CASSQGGSVTDTQYF.